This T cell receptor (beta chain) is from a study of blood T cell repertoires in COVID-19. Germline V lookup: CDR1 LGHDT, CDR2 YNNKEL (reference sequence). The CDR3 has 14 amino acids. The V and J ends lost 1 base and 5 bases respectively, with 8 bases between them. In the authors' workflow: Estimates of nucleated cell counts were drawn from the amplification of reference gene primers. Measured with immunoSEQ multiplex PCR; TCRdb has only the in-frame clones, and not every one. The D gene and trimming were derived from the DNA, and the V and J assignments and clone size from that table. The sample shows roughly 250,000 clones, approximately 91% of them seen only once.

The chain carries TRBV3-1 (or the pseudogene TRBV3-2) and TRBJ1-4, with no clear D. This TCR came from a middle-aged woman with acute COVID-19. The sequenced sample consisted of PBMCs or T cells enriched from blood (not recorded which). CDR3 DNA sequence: TGTGCCAGCAGCCAAGTTTCGGGGAATGAAAAACTGTTTTTT. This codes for CASSQVSGNEKLFF.